This TCR beta chain was sequenced in a study of T cell repertoires in cytomegalovirus infection. TCRdb ran MiXCR on the reads and lists one entry per CDR3 protein. Seen here are about 250,000 distinct CDR3 sequences, 12% observed once, and the top ten hold 1.5% to 2%. The germline V gene has CDR1 MNHNS and CDR2 SASEGT. Trimming stripped 7 bases from V and 2 bases from J, with 14 bases between. The CDR3 runs to 14 residues. This TCR was recovered from a human donor in good health (CMV status not recorded). Some clones in this sample may be carry-over from other donors' samples. Sequencing was performed on PBMCs. The chain joins TRBV6-1 to TRBJ1-2; tentative D call: TRBD1 (5 bases). The CDR3 DNA follows: TGTGCCAGCAAGCCGTCGGGGGTCAACTATGGCTACACCTTC. Translating gives CASKPSGVNYGYTF.